This entry lists 18 T cell receptor beta chains sequenced from one sample in a study of cytomegalovirus exposure and HLA in healthy donors. The PCR had 60 Vbeta and 13 Jbeta primers. Data came from immunoSEQ multiplex PCR; TCRdb stores just in-frame clones and leaves some out. The sample carries under 150,000 clones, 65% to 80% recorded once. Specimen: PBMCs. These receptors all come from a woman aged 40 to 50 in good health and CMV-seronegative.

J is TRBJ2-1 and V is TRBV6-1; 15 bases match TRBD2. Unmatched junction bases numbered 11, after V lost 0 bases and J lost 5 bases. Germline V gives CDR1 MNHNS, CDR2 SASEGT. This CDR3 has 20 amino acids. This CDR3 reads CASSEAGGLAGGLENNEQFF. The CDR3 region has the DNA TGTGCCAGCAGTGAAGCGGGGGGACTAGCGGGGGGCCTTGAAAACAATGAGCAGTTCTTC.

CDR3 bases: TGTGCCAGCAGTTCTGGACAGTCTACACAAGAGACCCAGTACTTC. It specifies CASSSGQSTQETQYF. V gene TRBV11-3 combines with J gene TRBJ2-5; D perhaps matches TRBD1 (6 bases). Germline V gives CDR1 SGHNT, CDR2 YENEEA. This CDR3 is built from 15 residues. V gave up 6 bases and J gave up 2 bases, with 16 bases separating them. Variable domain in full (rest from reference TRBV11-3 and TRBJ2-5): EAGVVQSPRYKIIEKKQPVAFWCNPISGHNTLYWYLQNLGQGPELLIRYENEEAVDDSQLPKDRFSAERLKGVDSTLKIQPAELGDSAVYLCASSSGQSTQETQYFGPGTRLLVL.

This clone was seen only a few times. The genes are TRBV18 and TRBJ2-5; 9 nucleotides line up with TRBD1. The CDR3 loop spans 16 amino acids. Germline V gene data show CDR1 as KGHSH and CDR2 as LQKENI. The junction had 7 bases not matched to a gene; V was cut back by 1 base and J by 4 bases. DNA for the CDR3: TGTGCCAGCTCACCACTGAGAGGACAGGGGAGAGAGACCCAGTACTTC. This sequence encodes CASSPLRGQGRETQYF.

This clone has only a few counts. The chain uses TRBV4-1 and TRBJ2-1, with D tentatively TRBD2 (6 bases). CDR1 and CDR2 (germline): MGHRA, YSYEKL. The CDR3 loop spans 16 amino acids. Trimming shortened V by 0 bases and J by 4 bases, and 13 bases separated the two germline ends. CDR3 nucleotide sequence: TGCGCCAGCAGCCAAGATATGGCGGGGTTTTACAATGAGCAGTTCTTC. It codes for CASSQDMAGFYNEQFF.

J is TRBJ2-5 and V is TRBV28; TRBD2 agrees at 9 bases. V dropped 5 bases and J dropped 5; count of bases not matched to a gene: 9. The CDR3 is 15 residues long. Germline V CDR1 and CDR2: MDHEN, SYDVKM. CDR3 bases: TGTGCCAGCAGTCCACTTTTAGCGGGGGTGGAGACCCAGTACTTC. It is translated as CASSPLLAGVETQYF.

V and J are TRBV27 and TRBJ2-1; 7 bases line up with TRBD1. V dropped 3 bases and J dropped 2; count of bases not matched to a gene: 4. Germline CDR1 and CDR2: MNHEY and SMNVEV (reference sequence). The CDR3 covers 15 residues. The CDR3 DNA is TGTGCCAGCAGTTTTGAAAGGGGGCCCTACAATGAGCAGTTCTTC. It codes for CASSFERGPYNEQFF.

The chain links TRBV19 to TRBJ1-4; 7 bases are shared with TRBD1. Trimming at V came to 6 bases and at J to 1 base, leaving 5 bases not matched to a gene. The CDR3 consists of 15 residues. CDR1 is LNHDA and CDR2 is SQIVND in the germline V gene (reference sequence). CDR3 nucleotides: TGTGCCAGTAGCAGACACAGGGGAACTAATGAAAAACTGTTTTTT. Protein sequence: CASSRHRGTNEKLFF. Filled out from reference TRBV19 and TRBJ1-4, the complete variable domain reads DGGITQSPKYLFRKEGQNVTLSCEQNLNHDAMYWYRQDPGQGLRLIYYSQIVNDFQKGDIAEGYSVSREKKESFPLTVTSAQKNPTAFYLCASSRHRGTNEKLFFGSGTQLSVL.

This clone was seen just once. The chain recombines TRBV10-1 with TRBJ2-7; no clear D gene. CDR3 length: 13 amino acids. CDR1 is WNHNN and CDR2 is SYGVQD in the germline V gene (reference sequence). V lost 6 bases and J 1 base, leaving 10 bases between the germline ends. The CDR3 region is CASSTCKSYEQYF. In nucleotides, the CDR3 is TGCGCCAGCAGCACATGTAAATCCTACGAGCAGTACTTC.

This clone appeared a few times. The V call is TRBV9, the J call TRBJ2-7, with D possibly being TRBD2 (6 bases). V was trimmed by 7 bases and J by 0 bases, leaving 11 bases between them. The CDR3 is 13 residues long. CDR1 and CDR2 from the germline V gene are SGDLS and YYNGEE. The CDR3 DNA is TGTGCCAGCGGGACTTCGAGCTCCTACGAGCAGTACTTC. The encoded protein is CASGTSSSYEQYF.

V is TRBV28 and J is TRBJ2-2; possible D gene TRBD2, 6 bases. CDR1 is MDHEN, CDR2 SYDVKM, per germline. The CDR3 sequence is 14 residues long. The V gene lost 5 bases and the J gene lost 6 bases, with 13 bases spanning the gap. The CDR3 loop is CASSTSGTAGELFF. In DNA, the CDR3 is TGTGCCAGCAGTACCTCGGGGACTGCCGGGGAGCTGTTTTTT.

V and J are TRBV7-9 and TRBJ2-7, with 7 positions matching TRBD1. Germline assignment: CDR1 SEHNR and CDR2 FQNEAQ (reference sequence). This CDR3 region has 14 residues. V was pared by 6 bases and J by 2 bases, with 7 bases of the junction left unmatched. The CDR3 is CASSSWDRAYEQYF. The CDR3 DNA follows: TGTGCCAGCAGTTCGTGGGACAGAGCCTACGAGCAGTACTTC. The variable domain in full, completed from reference TRBV7-9 and TRBJ2-7, reads DTGVSQNPRHKITKRGQNVTFRCDPISEHNRLYWYRQTLGQGPEFLTYFQNEAQLEKSRLLSDRFSAERPKGSFSTLEIQRTEQGDSAMYLCASSSWDRAYEQYFGPGTRLTVT.

This clone was counted a single time. The J gene is TRBJ2-1, the V gene TRBV2; TRBD2 might be the D (6 bases). The germline V and J ends were trimmed by 6 bases and 5 bases, with 11 bases remaining between them. Germline V gene sequence: CDR1 SNHLY, CDR2 FYNNEI. This CDR3 has 13 amino acids. CDR3 sequence (DNA): TGTGCCAGCAGAATTGGAGGGAACAATGAGCAGTTCTTC. Protein: CASRIGGNNEQFF.

The CDR3 spells CAWESGGSYNEQFF. CDR3 DNA: TGTGCCTGGGAGTCGGGTGGGTCCTACAATGAGCAGTTCTTC. V and J are TRBV30 and TRBJ2-1; no firm D call. Per germline, CDR1 GTSNPN and CDR2 SVGIG (reference sequence). The CDR3 is 14 amino acids. Trimming removed 5 bases at V and 1 base at J, with 12 bases between.

The chain recombines TRBV6-1 with TRBJ1-2; no clear D gene. V shed 3 bases and J shed 2 bases, with 7 bases lying between them. From germline, CDR1 is MNHNS and CDR2 SASEGT. This CDR3 region has 13 residues. CDR3 amino acids: CASSERINYGYTF. Here the CDR3 DNA reads TGTGCCAGCAGTGAGAGGATCAACTATGGCTACACCTTC.

The rearrangement links TRBV5-1 to TRBJ2-5, with 10 bases matching TRBD2. From germline, CDR1 is SGHRS and CDR2 YFSETQ. There are 14 residues in the CDR3. Trimming cost V 6 bases and J 7 bases; bases outside gene matches: 9. The CDR3 loop reads CASNLAGAEGTQYF. In DNA form, the CDR3 reads TGCGCCAGCAATCTAGCGGGGGCGGAGGGGACCCAGTACTTC.

This sequence joins TRBV2 and TRBJ2-7; the D is unclear. Germline CDR1 is SNHLY and CDR2 is FYNNEI. The CDR3 is 15 amino acids. V shed 3 bases and J shed 6 bases, with 18 bases lying between them. Here the CDR3 DNA reads TGTGCCAGCAGTGAGTTTATGACCCAGCGAGGCGAGCAGTACTTC. Its protein is CASSEFMTQRGEQYF. Looking up the rest from reference TRBV2 and TRBJ2-7 gives the full variable domain: EPEVTQTPSHQVTQMGQEVILRCVPISNHLYFYWYRQILGQKVEFLVSFYNNEISEKSEIFDDQFSVERPDGSNFTLKIRSTKLEDSAMYFCASSEFMTQRGEQYFGPGTRLTVT.

The V call is TRBV27, the J call TRBJ2-5; TRBD2 matches 9 bases. CDR3 length: 14 residues. In germline, CDR1 is MNHEY, CDR2 SMNVEV (reference sequence). J was trimmed by 4 bases and V by 6 bases; bases with no gene match: 6. The CDR3 region is CASRPQLAGETQYF. The CDR3 coding sequence is TGTGCCAGCAGGCCTCAACTAGCGGGAGAGACCCAGTACTTC.

The V call is TRBV27, the J call TRBJ1-4; D is uncertain. Germline CDR1 and CDR2: MNHEY and SMNVEV (reference sequence). This CDR3 is 14 amino acids long. V gave up 6 bases and J gave up 3 bases, with 11 bases separating them. CDR3 DNA: TGTGCCAGCAGCCTTAACCAGGCTAATGAAAAACTGTTTTTT. Its translation is CASSLNQANEKLFF.